The 26 T cell receptor beta chains reported below all come from one sample, sequenced in a study of blood T cell repertoires in COVID-19. The repertoire was sequenced with immunoSEQ multiplex PCR; TCRdb's copy has only in-frame clones and lacks some. The data show 70,000 to 75,000 clones, 90% seen once. Sequenced input: peripheral blood. The receptors derive from a woman in her late teens or twenties with acute or convalescent COVID-19.

The V and J genes are TRBV20-1 and TRBJ2-7, with 12 bases lining up with TRBD2. Losses at the gene ends were 3 bases for V and 7 bases for J; bases not matched to a gene: 10. This CDR3 is built from 15 residues. Germline V lookup: CDR1 DFQATT, CDR2 SNEGSKA (reference sequence). The CDR3 DNA is TGCAGTGCTAGTGTCCCTAGCGGGGGGGAATCGGAGCAGTACTTC. Residues: CSASVPSGGESEQYF.

The V and J genes are TRBV3-1 (or the pseudogene TRBV3-2) and TRBJ1-1; D gene unclear. Germline CDR1 is LGHDT and CDR2 is YNNKEL (reference sequence). The V end was cut by 3 bases, the J end by 2 bases, with 13 bases between. The CDR3 is 15 residues long. The CDR3 bases are TGTGCCAGCAGCCAGACGGGTGGGTTTAACACTGAAGCTTTCTTT. Protein sequence: CASSQTGGFNTEAFF.

This chain connects TRBV5-8 to TRBJ1-5; D not resolved. Between the trimmed V and J ends, which lost 2 bases and 4 bases, there was a span of 7 bases. Germline-derived CDR1 and CDR2 are SGHTS and YDEGEE. The CDR3 spans 13 residues. The CDR3 reads CASSLRGNQPQHF. The CDR3 DNA follows: TGTGCCAGCAGCTTACGAGGAAATCAGCCCCAGCATTTT.

This clone has only one observation. Other DNA sequences from this sample encode an identical CDR3 as well. The gene calls are TRBV19 and TRBJ1-5, with no clear D. The germline CDR1 and CDR2 sequences are LNHDA and SQIVND (reference sequence). Trimming stripped 2 bases from V and 1 base from J, with 6 bases between. The CDR3 length is 14 residues. The CDR3 DNA sequence: TGTGCCAGTAGTATACGGGGAAGCAATCAGCCCCAGCATTTT. Its protein is CASSIRGSNQPQHF.

This clone was detected many times. The chain combines TRBV4-1 with TRBJ1-1, with TRBD1 as a possible D gene (6 bases). The CDR3 is 13 residues long. V gave up 4 bases and J gave up 4 bases, with 10 bases separating them. In germline, CDR1 is MGHRA, CDR2 YSYEKL. The CDR3 sequence: CASSRGQSTEAFF. CDR3 nucleotide sequence: TGCGCCAGCAGCCGAGGACAGTCCACTGAAGCTTTCTTT.

The chain has TRBV12-5 and TRBJ1-1, with D tentatively TRBD1 (5 bases). V was clipped by 4 bases and J by 0 bases, with 15 bases between them. The germline CDR1 and CDR2 sequences are LGHNT and FRNRAP. The CDR3 is made up of 16 amino acids. CDR3 in amino acids: CASGSPPWGVNTEAFF. CDR3 sequence (DNA): TGTGCTAGTGGTTCCCCCCCCTGGGGGGTGAACACTGAAGCTTTCTTT. Supplemented by reference TRBV12-5 and TRBJ1-1, the full variable domain reads DARVTQTPRHKVTEMGQEVTMRCQPILGHNTVFWYRQTMMQGLELLAYFRNRAPLDDSGMPKDRFSAEMPDATLATLKIQPSEPRDSAVYFCASGSPPWGVNTEAFFGQGTRLTVV.

DNA for the CDR3: TGCGCCAGCAGCCTCGAGGCGGTCCCCAATCAGCCCCAGCATTTT. As protein: CASSLEAVPNQPQHF. The chain recombines TRBV4-1 with TRBJ1-5; D is uncertain. The CDR3 sequence is 15 residues long. In germline, CDR1 is MGHRA, CDR2 YSYEKL. V shed 4 bases and J shed 3 bases, with 13 bases lying between them.

J is TRBJ1-3 and V is TRBV6-6; 8 nucleotides align to TRBD1. The germline V gene encodes CDR1 MNHNY and CDR2 SVGAGI (reference sequence). V gave up 6 bases and J gave up 0 bases; unmatched junction bases: 7. The CDR3 covers 16 residues. This chain's CDR3 is CASSVPGQASGNTIYF. CDR3 DNA: TGTGCCAGCAGCGTCCCGGGACAGGCCTCTGGAAACACCATATATTTT.

The chain uses TRBV5-1 and TRBJ2-5; 10 nucleotides align to TRBD1. This CDR3 is 15 amino acids long. V shed 7 bases and J 3 bases; nucleotides not matched to a gene: 9. From germline, CDR1 is SGHRS and CDR2 YFSETQ. The DNA of the CDR3 is TGCGCCAGCTCGCCGACAGGGGGCGCAGAAGAGACCCAGTACTTC. Translation gives CASSPTGGAEETQYF.

The V and J genes are TRBV4-1 and TRBJ2-7; TRBD2 matches 12 bases. The CDR3 covers 16 residues. Germline lookup yields CDR1 MGHRA and CDR2 YSYEKL. Trimming removed 1 base from V and 2 bases from J; junction bases left unmatched: 3. The CDR3 spells CASSQGGLAGPYEQYF. The CDR3 nucleotides are TGCGCCAGCAGCCAAGGGGGACTAGCGGGCCCCTACGAGCAGTACTTC.

The chain combines TRBV30 with TRBJ1-4; 9 bases align to TRBD1. With V trimmed by 2 bases and J by 8 bases, 12 bases remained unmatched. The CDR3 runs to 16 residues. Germline CDR1 is GTSNPN and CDR2 is SVGIG (reference sequence). CDR3 protein: CAWSHRGRRISEKLFF. CDR3 nucleotides: TGTGCCTGGAGTCACAGGGGGCGCAGAATTTCGGAAAAACTGTTTTTT.

This chain uses TRBV5-1 with TRBJ2-3; 12 bases map to TRBD2. The germline gives CDR1 SGHRS, CDR2 YFSETQ. V was clipped by 3 bases and J by 2 bases; unmatched bases: 4. The CDR3 covers 16 residues. The CDR3 bases are TGCGCCAGCAGCTCCACTAGCGGGGGGTACACAGATACGCAGTATTTT. It encodes CASSSTSGGYTDTQYF.

The V gene is TRBV29-1, the J gene TRBJ2-1, with 10 positions matching TRBD2. The CDR3 is made up of 14 amino acids. Germline CDR1 reads SQVTM; CDR2 reads ANQGSEA. V trimming: 5 bases; J trimming: 9 bases; junction bases outside the gene matches: 10. CDR3 amino acids: CSVSRRLAGVEQFF. The CDR3 DNA sequence: TGCAGCGTTAGTAGGCGGCTAGCGGGAGTTGAGCAGTTCTTC.

V gene TRBV30 combines with J gene TRBJ1-1; 9 nucleotides match TRBD1. This CDR3 region has 14 residues. The junction had 9 bases not matched to a gene; V was cut back by 0 bases and J by 10 bases. Germline assignment: CDR1 GTSNPN and CDR2 SVGIG (reference sequence). CDR3 loop: CAWSVRDRVERAFF. As DNA, the CDR3 is TGTGCCTGGAGTGTACGGGACAGGGTCGAGCGAGCTTTCTTT.

This rearrangement joins TRBV3-1 (or the pseudogene TRBV3-2) to TRBJ2-5; TRBD2 might be the D (6 bases). The V gene's germline CDR1 is LGHDT and CDR2 YNNKEL (reference sequence). V was shortened by 5 bases and J by 2 bases, with 12 bases between the two germline ends. The CDR3 covers 14 residues. The DNA of the CDR3 is TGTGCCAGCAGCTCGGACTATGCACAAGAGACCCAGTACTTC. Protein: CASSSDYAQETQYF.

This clone appeared once. V and J are TRBV7-9 and TRBJ2-3; 13 nucleotides agree with TRBD2. The CDR3 loop spans 16 amino acids. The germline gives CDR1 SEHNR, CDR2 FQNEAQ (reference sequence). Losses at the gene ends were 7 bases for V and 6 bases for J; bases not matched to a gene: 10. The CDR3 here is CASTGLAGVLDDTQYF. CDR3 nucleotide sequence: TGTGCCAGCACCGGACTAGCGGGAGTTTTGGATGATACGCAGTATTTT.

This rearrangement joins TRBV9 to TRBJ2-3; 11 positions agree with TRBD2. This CDR3 region has 18 residues. The germline V gene has CDR1 SGDLS and CDR2 YYNGEE. Trimming took 0 bases from V and 4 from J; bases not matched to a gene: 10. The CDR3 here is CASSVEGLAGGRADTQYF. Written as DNA, the CDR3 is TGTGCCAGCAGCGTAGAAGGGCTAGCGGGGGGTCGGGCAGATACGCAGTATTTT.

This clone was counted between two and nine times. The V gene is TRBV4-1, the J gene TRBJ2-7, with TRBD2 matching over 7 bases. Germline V gene data show CDR1 as MGHRA and CDR2 as YSYEKL. This CDR3 is built from 21 residues. The J segment lost 2 bases and the V segment lost 3 bases, leaving 25 bases of the junction unmatched. CDR3 bases: TGCGCCAGCAGCCAGTTCGACGCCCTAACCTCTAGCGGAGGGCCCACCTACGAGCAGTACTTC. Protein: CASSQFDALTSSGGPTYEQYF.

The V and J genes are TRBV7-2 and TRBJ1-2; 9 bases match TRBD1. Trimming cost V 5 bases and J 6 bases; bases outside gene matches: 10. The CDR3 runs to 15 residues. CDR1 is SGHTA and CDR2 is FQGNSA in the germline V gene. CDR3 protein: CASSNGQGKRDGYTF. The CDR3 nucleotides read TGTGCCAGCAGCAACGGACAGGGGAAACGGGATGGCTACACCTTC.

In its sample, this clone was seen once. The V call is TRBV6-5, the J call TRBJ1-1; 8 positions agree with TRBD1. V lost 2 bases, J lost 4 bases, and 9 bases stayed unmatched. The CDR3 length is 16 residues. From germline, CDR1 is MNHEY and CDR2 SVGAGI. The CDR3: CASSYVTGGLGTEAFF. The CDR3 DNA is TGTGCCAGCAGTTACGTAACAGGGGGATTGGGCACTGAAGCTTTCTTT.

This chain links TRBV6-5 with TRBJ1-1; D is undetermined. With 0 bases removed from V and 6 bases from J, the gap between germline ends came to 5 bases. This CDR3 region has 12 residues. Germline CDR1 MNHEY, CDR2 SVGAGI. The CDR3 nucleotides are TGTGCCAGCAGTTACTCTGCAGCTGAAGCTTTCTTT. Protein sequence: CASSYSAAEAFF.

This chain joins TRBV13 and TRBJ2-5; 8 bases are a match to TRBD1. Per germline, CDR1 PRHDT and CDR2 FYEKMQ (reference sequence). Trimming cost V 6 bases and J 5 bases; bases outside gene matches: 5. The CDR3 runs 13 residues. DNA for the CDR3: TGTGCCAGCAGATTCAGGGGGCATGAGACCCAGTACTTC. This gives the protein CASRFRGHETQYF. Full variable domain (outside the CDR3, taken from reference TRBV13 and TRBJ2-5): AAGVIQSPRHLIKEKRETATLKCYPIPRHDTVYWYQQGPGQDPQFLISFYEKMQSDKGSIPDRFSAQQFSDYHSELNMSSLELGDSALYFCASRFRGHETQYFGPGTRLLVL.

This chain connects TRBV7-2 to TRBJ2-1; 9 bases fit TRBD2. The CDR3 length is 16 residues. CDR1 SGHTA and CDR2 FQGNSA come from the germline V gene. J lost 1 base, V lost 6 bases, and 7 bases had no gene match. This chain's CDR3 is CASRTAGGPSYNEQFF. The CDR3, as DNA: TGTGCCAGCAGGACGGCGGGGGGGCCGTCCTACAATGAGCAGTTCTTC. Full variable domain (remainder filled in from reference TRBV7-2 and TRBJ2-1): GAGVSQSPSNKVTEKGKDVELRCDPISGHTALYWYRQSLGQGLEFLIYFQGNSAPDKSGLPSDRFSAERTGGSVSTLTIQRTQQEDSAVYLCASRTAGGPSYNEQFFGPGTRLTVL.

Remarks on this clone: Germline and junction disagree at one end, which may indicate a read error. The chain links TRBV5-4 to TRBJ1-1; TRBD1 agrees at 9 bases. Per the germline V gene, CDR1 is SGHNT and CDR2 is YYREEE (reference sequence). The CDR3 contains 14 residues. This CDR3 reads CASSLGQGGTEAFF. Written as DNA, the CDR3 is TGTGCCAGCAGTTTGGGACAGGGAGGCACTGAAGCTTTCTTT.

This rearrangement joins TRBV3-1 (or the pseudogene TRBV3-2) to TRBJ1-1; the D gene is possibly TRBD1 (5 bases). V lost 4 bases to trimming and J lost 4 bases, with 10 bases between them. The germline V gene encodes CDR1 LGHDT and CDR2 YNNKEL (reference sequence). The CDR3 length is 13 residues. As DNA, the CDR3 is TGTGCCAGCAGCCGGGGGGGATTCACTGAAGCTTTCTTT. As protein: CASSRGGFTEAFF.

The chain carries TRBV4-2 and TRBJ2-6; TRBD2 matches 7 bases. The CDR3 has 17 amino acids. Germline V gene data show CDR1 as LGHNA and CDR2 as YNFKEQ. Trimming cost V 0 bases and J 2 bases; bases outside gene matches: 4. CDR3 region: CASSQDPGGAGANVLTF. As DNA, the CDR3 is TGTGCCAGCAGCCAAGATCCGGGGGGTGCTGGGGCCAACGTCCTGACTTTC.